This T cell receptor (beta chain) was identified in a study of technical replicates of blood from several donors. V shed 5 bases and J shed 5 bases, with 9 bases lying between them. Germline-derived CDR1 and CDR2 are MNHNY and SVGAGI (reference sequence). CDR3 length equals 12 residues. Assay used: immunoSEQ multiplex PCR; TCRdb lists only in-frame clones, some missing. The table records 79,000 or so clones, approximately 96% of them present only once. The rearrangement links TRBV6-6 to TRBJ1-1; D is unresolved. The receptor was derived from a human donor in good health. The sample taken for sequencing was T cells isolated from PBMCs. The chain's CDR3 is CASSPPYTEAFF. In DNA form, the CDR3 reads TGTGCCAGCAGTCCCCCGTATACTGAAGCTTTCTTT.